Below, 13 T cell receptor beta chains from the same sample are listed, as sequenced in a study of control samples from healthy donors and cancer patients. Profiled with immunoSEQ multiplex PCR; TCRdb holds only in-frame clones, not every one. This repertoire shows around 140,000 clones, nearly 90% found once; its top ten account for 6% to 9.5%. The sequenced material came from PBMCs. These receptors all come from a man aged 50 or older with head and neck cancer.

The V and J genes are TRBV3-1 (or the pseudogene TRBV3-2) and TRBJ1-5; no reliable D call. Deletions cut 0 bases from V and 7 bases from J, with 10 bases between. CDR3 length: 14 residues. Germline loops: CDR1 LGHDT, CDR2 YNNKEL (reference sequence). CDR3 sequence (DNA): TGTGCCAGCAGCCAAGATTCGGCATACCAGCCCCAGCATTTT. Protein product: CASSQDSAYQPQHF.

The rearrangement links TRBV19 to TRBJ1-4, with D unresolved. The CDR3 covers 15 residues. CDR1 is LNHDA, CDR2 SQIVND, per germline (reference sequence). Trimming cost V 4 bases and J 0 bases, with 9 bases left between them. CDR3 bases: TGTGCCAGTAGTACCTTTTTTTCAACTAATGAAAAACTGTTTTTT. Amino acid sequence: CASSTFFSTNEKLFF.

The chain employs TRBV27 and TRBJ2-7; 7 nucleotides align to TRBD1. J lost 3 bases, V lost 8 bases, and 7 bases had no gene match. The V gene's germline CDR1 is MNHEY and CDR2 SMNVEV (reference sequence). This CDR3 has 13 amino acids. CDR3 amino acids: CASAQQGNYEQYF. CDR3 nucleotides: TGTGCCAGCGCTCAACAGGGGAACTACGAGCAGTACTTC.

The genes are TRBV28 and TRBJ1-2, with D perhaps matching TRBD1 (5 bases). The CDR3 extends over 14 amino acids. Trimming removed 4 bases from V and 2 bases from J, with 11 bases in between. Looked up from germline, CDR1 is MDHEN and CDR2 is SYDVKM. CDR3 DNA sequence: TGTGCCAGCAGTTCCCAGGACACGAACTATGGCTACACCTTC. This sequence encodes CASSSQDTNYGYTF.

J is TRBJ1-3 and V is TRBV7-9; no clear D. V lost 5 bases and J lost 9, with 14 bases in between. The length of the CDR3 is 13 residues. Germline V gene sequence: CDR1 SEHNR, CDR2 FQNEAQ (reference sequence). CDR3 DNA sequence: TGTGCCAGCAGCCCTCGGACCTTCGGCACCATATATTTT. It yields the protein CASSPRTFGTIYF.

The gene calls are TRBV15 and TRBJ1-1; 12 nucleotides align to TRBD1. CDR1 is LNHNV, CDR2 YYDKDF, per germline (reference sequence). The CDR3 contains 21 residues. J was trimmed by 5 bases and V by 3 bases; bases with no gene match: 22. The CDR3 DNA sequence: TGTGCCACCAGCAGGTTAGCCCCGGGACAGGGGGCTTTTATAGTCGTTACTGAAGCTTTCTTT. It specifies CATSRLAPGQGAFIVVTEAFF.

The chain couples TRBV6-5 to TRBJ1-1; D gene ambiguous. In germline, CDR1 is MNHEY, CDR2 SVGAGI. The ends were cut back, 7 bases at V and 6 bases at J, with 15 bases in the middle. The CDR3 totals 13 residues. In DNA, the CDR3 is TGTGCCAGCAATCTCGGTCCCTCCTCTGAAGCTTTCTTT. This encodes CASNLGPSSEAFF.

This sequence joins TRBV5-1 and TRBJ2-1, with TRBD2 matching 9 bases. Looked up from germline, CDR1 is SGHRS and CDR2 is YFSETQ. CDR3 length equals 16 residues. The trim removed 7 bases at V and 4 bases at J, leaving 12 bases unmatched. CDR3 protein: CASSLLAGVRYNEQFF. CDR3 DNA: TGCGCCAGCTCCCTCTTAGCGGGAGTGAGGTACAATGAGCAGTTCTTC.

The genes are TRBV5-1 and TRBJ1-4; 10 bases line up with TRBD1. The ends lost 3 bases at V and 7 bases at J; junction bases unmatched: 3. The CDR3 is 14 amino acids. Germline-derived CDR1 and CDR2 are SGHRS and YFSETQ. CDR3 DNA sequence: TGCGCCAGCAGCTCGGGACAGGGGAGTGAAAAACTGTTTTTT. It yields the protein CASSSGQGSEKLFF. Together with reference TRBV5-1 and TRBJ1-4, the CDR3 gives the full variable domain: KAGVTQTPRYLIKTRGQQVTLSCSPISGHRSVSWYQQTPGQGLQFLFEYFSETQRNKGNFPGRFSGRQFSNSRSEMNVSTLELGDSALYLCASSSGQGSEKLFFGSGTQLSVL.

The chain is built from TRBV20-1 and TRBJ1-5; D is ambiguous. Looked up from germline, CDR1 is DFQATT and CDR2 is SNEGSKA (reference sequence). V was clipped by 3 bases and J by 2 bases, with 14 bases between them. This CDR3 contains 15 residues. CDR3 nucleotide sequence: TGCAGTGCTAGTGAGAGGGTCATTGGCAATCAGCCCCAGCATTTT. Its translation: CSASERVIGNQPQHF.

This clone has a single count. V usage is TRBV5-1 and J usage is TRBJ2-7; D is possibly TRBD1 or TRBD2 (7 bases each). Trimming stripped 4 bases from V and 7 bases from J, with 15 bases between. The CDR3 is made up of 13 amino acids. Per germline, CDR1 SGHRS and CDR2 YFSETQ. DNA of the CDR3: TGCGCCAGCAGCCCAGGGGGGGCCGAAGAGCAGTACTTC. Amino acids: CASSPGGAEEQYF. Filled out from reference TRBV5-1 and TRBJ2-7, the complete variable domain reads KAGVTQTPRYLIKTRGQQVTLSCSPISGHRSVSWYQQTPGQGLQFLFEYFSETQRNKGNFPGRFSGRQFSNSRSEMNVSTLELGDSALYLCASSPGGAEEQYFGPGTRLTVT.

This chain joins TRBV6-5 and TRBJ2-1; 7 nucleotides align to TRBD1. The J segment lost 5 bases and the V segment lost 4 bases, leaving 8 bases of the junction unmatched. This CDR3 contains 15 residues. CDR1 is MNHEY and CDR2 is SVGAGI in the germline V gene. The CDR3, as DNA: TGTGCCAGCAGTTTACGGTCACAGGGGCACAATGAGCAGTTCTTC. Residues: CASSLRSQGHNEQFF.

This clone was seen ten or more times. V is TRBV4-2 and J is TRBJ2-1; 8 bases align to TRBD2. Germline CDR1 LGHNA, CDR2 YNFKEQ. This CDR3 contains 13 residues. Losses at the gene ends were 1 base for V and 9 bases for J; bases not matched to a gene: 2. The CDR3 loop reads CASSQGLAPEQFF. CDR3 coding DNA: TGTGCCAGCAGCCAAGGACTAGCGCCTGAGCAGTTCTTC.